The text below deals with one TCR beta chain. What it recognizes is unknown. Each cDNA held unique molecular identifiers, and template switching gave it a universal primer site. Each CDR3 protein gets one entry after TCRdb re-called the 5' RACE reads with MiXCR. The sample lists over 500,000 distinct CDR3 sequences, 22% occurring once. These data are taken from a study of identical twins. Broader study findings: Abundant cord blood beta clonotypes carried fewer insertions; memory repertoires showed none.

Healthy Caucasians, and only they, were the donors. V lost 1 base and J 2 bases, leaving 5 bases between the germline ends. This CDR3 is built from 12 residues. CDR1 and CDR2 from the germline V gene are DFQATT and SNEGSKA (reference sequence). The same data also contributed to another study, on T cells expressing NK-cell markers. That work contributes: Once again these clonotypes came out on top in the CD3+CD56-NKG2C+ fraction of a handful of donors.

The chain is built from TRBV20-1 and TRBJ1-1; D ambiguous. Sequenced: CD4+ T cells sorted from blood. This clonotype originated in a woman aged 18 to 35 in good health. The CDR3 spells CSARARNTEAFF. The CDR3, as DNA: TGCAGTGCTAGAGCGAGAAACACTGAAGCTTTCTTT.